Each of the 7 T cell receptor beta chains below was sequenced from the same sample in a study of technical replicates of blood from several donors. TCRdb keeps only in-frame clones here, not all; method: immunoSEQ multiplex PCR. This table has some 100,000 clones, approximately 96% appearing once. Sequenced sample: T cells isolated from PBMCs. The receptors shown here come from a human donor in good health.

This chain joins TRBV7-9 and TRBJ2-2, with D tentatively TRBD2 (6 bases). V lost 0 bases and J lost 2, with 10 bases in between. This CDR3 region has 16 residues. Germline V lookup: CDR1 SEHNR, CDR2 FQNEAQ (reference sequence). CDR3 sequence: CASSLAAGFNTGELFF. The CDR3 bases are TGTGCCAGCAGCTTAGCCGCGGGGTTTAACACCGGGGAGCTGTTTTTT. Using reference TRBV7-9 and TRBJ2-2 for the parts outside the CDR3, the full variable domain is DTGVSQNPRHKITKRGQNVTFRCDPISEHNRLYWYRQTLGQGPEFLTYFQNEAQLEKSRLLSDRFSAERPKGSFSTLEIQRTEQGDSAMYLCASSLAAGFNTGELFFGEGSRLTVL.

The V call is TRBV28, the J call TRBJ1-5, with a weak D call TRBD1 (6 bases). This CDR3 has 17 residues. Germline CDR1 reads MDHEN; CDR2 reads SYDVKM. Trimming removed 7 bases at V and 1 base at J, with 20 bases between. The CDR3 bases are TGTGCCAGCACCACCGTTTTAGGGGGATGGAGCAATCAGCCCCAGCATTTT. It translates to CASTTVLGGWSNQPQHF.

This clone has a single count. The V gene is TRBV6-6, the J gene TRBJ1-5; a possible D gene is TRBD1 (5 bases). The germline V gene has CDR1 MNHNY and CDR2 SVGAGI (reference sequence). V lost 7 bases and J lost 6, with 10 bases in between. This CDR3 contains 12 residues. The CDR3 DNA is TGTGCCAGCATGCAGGGCGGTCAGCCCCAGCATTTT. Translation gives CASMQGGQPQHF.

V and J are TRBV10-3 and TRBJ2-5, with D perhaps TRBD2 (7 bases). V was shortened by 7 bases and J by 0 bases, with 9 bases between the two germline ends. CDR1 and CDR2 from the germline V gene are ENHRY and SYGVKD. CDR3 length: 13 amino acids. The CDR3 nucleotides read TGTGCCATCAAGGGGGGGGACCAAGAGACCCAGTACTTC. Amino acid sequence: CAIKGGDQETQYF.

The chain is built from TRBV28 and TRBJ2-3; D might be TRBD1 (6 bases). CDR1 and CDR2 from the germline V gene are MDHEN and SYDVKM. V was trimmed by 4 bases and J by 0 bases, leaving 17 bases between them. This CDR3 region has 17 residues. CDR3 sequence reads: CASSSYFGQISTDTQYF. CDR3 nucleotide sequence: TGTGCCAGCAGTTCCTACTTCGGACAGATTAGCACAGATACGCAGTATTTT.

The chain links TRBV5-6 to TRBJ2-7, with D possibly TRBD2 on 7 matching bases. Between the trimmed V and J ends, which lost 5 bases and 2 bases, there was a span of 17 bases. Germline lookup yields CDR1 SGHDT and CDR2 YYEEEE. CDR3 size: 15 residues. The CDR3 region has the DNA TGTGCCAGCAGAAAAAGGGGGGGTCTTCCCTACGAGCAGTACTTC. As protein: CASRKRGGLPYEQYF.

This chain connects TRBV2 to TRBJ2-1, with D uncertain. The V gene's germline CDR1 is SNHLY and CDR2 FYNNEI. Trimming removed 8 bases at V and 7 bases at J, with 6 bases between. The CDR3 loop spans 10 amino acids. Here the CDR3 reads CASGANEQFF. CDR3 sequence (DNA): TGTGCCAGCGGTGCTAATGAGCAGTTCTTC.